A single sample gave rise to the 20 T cell receptor beta chains below, sequenced in a study of cytomegalovirus exposure and HLA in healthy donors. Both 60 Vbeta primers and 13 Jbeta primers went into the PCR. The protocol was immunoSEQ multiplex PCR, while the TCRdb copy is restricted to in-frame clones and leaves out a portion. The sample has fewer than 150,000 clones, roughly 70% seen once. The source material was PBMCs. The receptors come from a middle-aged woman in good health and CMV-seropositive.

The rearrangement uses TRBV4-1 and TRBJ2-7; TRBD2 might be the D (5 bases). The CDR3 is 14 residues long. With 4 bases removed from V and 4 bases from J, the gap between germline ends came to 14 bases. Germline V gene sequence: CDR1 MGHRA, CDR2 YSYEKL. In DNA form, the CDR3 reads TGCGCCAGCAGCCTCAACCCGGGGTGGTACGAGCAGTACTTC. Its translation: CASSLNPGWYEQYF.

The rearrangement links TRBV5-4 to TRBJ1-6; 9 bases map to TRBD1. CDR1 is SGHNT and CDR2 is YYREEE in the germline V gene (reference sequence). The CDR3 has 14 amino acids. After removal of 6 bases from V and 7 bases from J, the junction contained 5 bases not matched to a gene. Written as DNA, the CDR3 is TGTGCCAGCACCACGACAGGGGGAAATTCACCCCTCCACTTT. Translating it yields CASTTTGGNSPLHF.

This chain joins TRBV6-1 and TRBJ2-3, with D possibly matching TRBD2 (7 bases). Germline loops: CDR1 MNHNS, CDR2 SASEGT. The CDR3 totals 15 residues. Trimming took 0 bases from V and 6 from J, leaving 13 bases between them. CDR3 sequence (DNA): TGTGCCAGCAGTGAAGCGGGGGGGCCTTGGGATACGCAGTATTTT. Its translation: CASSEAGGPWDTQYF.

The CDR3 is CASSITRAGPQYF. As DNA, the CDR3 is TGTGCCAGTAGTATAACCAGGGCCGGGCCCCAGTACTTC. This chain uses TRBV19 with TRBJ2-5, with a weak D call TRBD1 (5 bases). Trimming left V 2 bases short and J 9 bases short, with 13 bases between. Germline V gene lookup returns CDR1 LNHDA and CDR2 SQIVND (reference sequence). The CDR3 is 13 residues long.

The chain recombines TRBV6-1 with TRBJ2-7; D is unresolved. Germline CDR1 reads MNHNS; CDR2 reads SASEGT. The CDR3 spans 16 residues. Trimming shortened V by 4 bases and J by 4 bases, and 20 bases separated the two germline ends. Here the CDR3 reads CASSADFGPPLYEQYF. DNA for the CDR3: TGTGCCAGCAGTGCCGACTTTGGCCCTCCCCTATACGAGCAGTACTTC.

This clone was counted a few times. The rearrangement uses TRBV11-2 and TRBJ1-4; D possibly corresponds to TRBD1 (5 bases). Looked up from germline, CDR1 is SGHAT and CDR2 is FQNNGV. This CDR3 is built from 17 residues. Trimming pared 5 bases from V and 7 bases from J, leaving 23 bases between. CDR3 sequence reads: CASSRGQGGPVGEKLFF. CDR3 in DNA: TGTGCCAGCAGCCGGGGCCAGGGAGGCCCCGTCGGTGAAAAACTGTTTTTT.

CDR3 residues: CASTGRDYGYTF. The CDR3 region has the DNA TGTGCCAGTACGGGCAGGGACTATGGCTACACCTTC. The V gene is TRBV19, the J gene TRBJ1-2, with D possibly being TRBD1 (5 bases). The CDR3 sequence is 12 residues long. Trimming took 7 bases from V and 3 from J, leaving 9 bases between them. Germline lookup yields CDR1 LNHDA and CDR2 SQIVND (reference sequence).

This chain joins TRBV9 and TRBJ1-1, with 9 positions matching TRBD1. V was pared by 2 bases and J by 0 bases, with 5 bases of the junction left unmatched. The CDR3 runs to 16 residues. Germline-derived CDR1 and CDR2 are SGDLS and YYNGEE. CDR3 amino acids: CASSVGTGILNTEAFF. For the CDR3, the DNA is TGTGCCAGCAGCGTCGGGACAGGGATACTGAACACTGAAGCTTTCTTT.

This chain connects TRBV19 to TRBJ1-2; perhaps TRBD1 as D (5 bases). The germline V gene encodes CDR1 LNHDA and CDR2 SQIVND (reference sequence). The CDR3 extends over 16 amino acids. V dropped 1 base and J dropped 8 bases, with 20 bases sitting between them. Written as DNA, the CDR3 is TGTGCCAGTAGTATAGGGGGCAGGAAAGAGAGGCACGGCTACACCTTC. Translating gives CASSIGGRKERHGYTF.

In DNA form, the CDR3 reads TGTGCCAGCAGCTTGTGGTCCACGGGAAGGACGGGTGGCTACACCTTC. It is translated as CASSLWSTGRTGGYTF. This chain joins TRBV5-6 and TRBJ1-2; D gene unclear. Deletions cut 1 base from V and 7 bases from J, with 20 bases between. This CDR3 is 16 amino acids long. The germline gives CDR1 SGHDT, CDR2 YYEEEE.

This chain uses TRBV14 with TRBJ2-5; unclear D gene. The J call is uncertain, as TRBJ2-7 better fits the DNA end. The CDR3 length is 12 residues. CDR1 and CDR2 from the germline V gene are SGHDN and FVKESK. CDR3 residues: CASSLSSYEQYF. CDR3 DNA sequence: TGTGCCAGCAGCCTTTCCTCCTACGAGCAGTACTTC.

This clone was picked up one time. The CDR3: CASSLAPGTVYGYTF. The CDR3, as DNA: TGCGCCAGCAGCTTGGCCCCCGGGACAGTCTATGGCTACACCTTC. The chain carries TRBV5-1 and TRBJ1-2; 7 bases are a match to TRBD1. With 0 bases clipped from V and 4 bases from J, the junction kept 6 bases outside the gene matches. The CDR3 is 15 residues long. The germline V gene encodes CDR1 SGHRS and CDR2 YFSETQ.

This clone has more than one count but fewer than ten. The chain couples TRBV11-3 to TRBJ2-3; D perhaps matches TRBD2 (6 bases). The CDR3 length is 15 residues. In germline, CDR1 is SGHNT, CDR2 YENEEA. Trimming pared 5 bases from V and 0 bases from J, leaving 12 bases between. Written as DNA, the CDR3 is TGTGCCAGCAGCCCCCGAAGCGGGAGCACAGATACGCAGTATTTT. Translation: CASSPRSGSTDTQYF.

Only one count was recorded for this clone. The chain combines TRBV19 with TRBJ1-2; 9 nucleotides line up with TRBD1. Germline V gene lookup returns CDR1 LNHDA and CDR2 SQIVND (reference sequence). J lost 5 bases, V lost 6 bases, and 10 bases had no gene match. This CDR3 has 15 residues. CDR3 sequence: CASRSRGTGLYGYTF. CDR3 nucleotides: TGTGCCAGTAGATCGAGGGGGACAGGGCTTTATGGCTACACCTTC.

V is TRBV5-4 and J is TRBJ1-2, with D maybe TRBD1 (6 bases). Deletions cut 4 bases from V and 1 base from J, with 17 bases between. The CDR3 runs 16 residues. CDR1 and CDR2 (germline): SGHNT, YYREEE (reference sequence). Written as DNA, the CDR3 is TGTGCCAGCAGCCCTCGACAGGTCGCCATTAACTATGGCTACACCTTC. Translating it yields CASSPRQVAINYGYTF.

The gene calls are TRBV7-9 and TRBJ2-7, with 8 bases that match TRBD1. This CDR3 region has 15 residues. V trimming: 4 bases; J trimming: 4 bases; junction bases outside the gene matches: 9. Germline loops: CDR1 SEHNR, CDR2 FQNEAQ (reference sequence). The CDR3 DNA sequence: TGTGCCAGCAGCTACGGACAGGGTAGTAAGTACGAGCAGTACTTC. Translation: CASSYGQGSKYEQYF. Complete variable domain (other parts from reference TRBV7-9 and TRBJ2-7): DTGVSQNPRHKITKRGQNVTFRCDPISEHNRLYWYRQTLGQGPEFLTYFQNEAQLEKSRLLSDRFSAERPKGSFSTLEIQRTEQGDSAMYLCASSYGQGSKYEQYFGPGTRLTVT.

This rearrangement joins TRBV7-8 to TRBJ2-6, with D possibly matching TRBD1 (6 bases). This CDR3 has 17 residues. Germline V gives CDR1 SGHVS, CDR2 FQNEAQ. The V and J ends lost 2 bases and 3 bases respectively, with 14 bases between them. The CDR3 sequence: CASSLPGSGDGANVLTF. CDR3 sequence (DNA): TGTGCCAGCAGCTTACCGGGATCAGGGGATGGGGCCAACGTCCTGACTTTC.

V and J are TRBV5-1 and TRBJ2-7, with a weak D call TRBD1 (6 bases). Germline assignment: CDR1 SGHRS and CDR2 YFSETQ. The CDR3 is 14 amino acids. V lost 1 base, J lost 0 bases, and 8 bases lay in between. The chain's CDR3 is CASSLLTGSYEQYF. CDR3 DNA: TGCGCCAGCAGCTTGCTGACAGGCTCCTACGAGCAGTACTTC.

The V gene is TRBV7-9, the J gene TRBJ2-1, with TRBD2 as a possible D gene (5 bases). V lost 1 base and J 4 bases, leaving 11 bases between the germline ends. Germline V gives CDR1 SEHNR, CDR2 FQNEAQ (reference sequence). The CDR3 spans 15 residues. CDR3 bases: TGTGCCAGCAGCTTAGTTGGGCGGAGGTACAATGAGCAGTTCTTC. The encoded protein is CASSLVGRRYNEQFF. Full variable domain (remainder filled in from reference TRBV7-9 and TRBJ2-1): DTGVSQNPRHKITKRGQNVTFRCDPISEHNRLYWYRQTLGQGPEFLTYFQNEAQLEKSRLLSDRFSAERPKGSFSTLEIQRTEQGDSAMYLCASSLVGRRYNEQFFGPGTRLTVL.

This chain connects TRBV6-1 to TRBJ2-7; 8 bases are a match to TRBD1. The germline CDR1 and CDR2 sequences are MNHNS and SASEGT. This CDR3 is 15 amino acids long. Trimming took 4 bases from V and 3 from J; bases not matched to a gene: 8. The CDR3: CASSAQDRAYYEQYF. The CDR3 DNA is TGTGCCAGCAGTGCGCAGGACAGGGCCTACTACGAGCAGTACTTC.